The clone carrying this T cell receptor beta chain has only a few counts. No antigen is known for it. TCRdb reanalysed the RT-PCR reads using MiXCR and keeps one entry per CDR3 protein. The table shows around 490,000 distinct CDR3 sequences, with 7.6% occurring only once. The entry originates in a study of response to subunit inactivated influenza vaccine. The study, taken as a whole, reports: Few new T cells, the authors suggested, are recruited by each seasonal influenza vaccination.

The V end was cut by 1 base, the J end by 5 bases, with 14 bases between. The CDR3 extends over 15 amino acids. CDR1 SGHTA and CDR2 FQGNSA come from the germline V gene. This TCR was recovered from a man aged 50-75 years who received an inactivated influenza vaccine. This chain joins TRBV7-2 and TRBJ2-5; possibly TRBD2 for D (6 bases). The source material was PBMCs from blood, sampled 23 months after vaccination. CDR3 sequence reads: CASSLVRGSDETQYF. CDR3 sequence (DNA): TGTGCCAGCAGCTTAGTTCGGGGGAGTGATGAGACCCAGTACTTC.